These 17 T cell receptor beta chains came from one sample sequenced in a study of shared clonotypes between healthy human individuals. Generated by immunoSEQ multiplex PCR, the TCRdb table keeps only in-frame clones and is missing some. The profile shows roughly 1,500,000 clones, 98% of them singletons. The sample comprised naive CD4+ T cells sorted from blood. Subset reported: CD45RA+ positively selected. These TCRs come from a young man in good health.

The chain uses TRBV2 and TRBJ1-5, with unresolved D. The V end lost 6 bases, the J end lost 0 bases, and 12 bases lay between the germline ends. Germline values: CDR1 SNHLY, CDR2 FYNNEI. The CDR3 has 15 residues. CDR3 in amino acids: CASRSASYSNQPQHF. CDR3 DNA sequence: TGTGCCAGCAGATCAGCGTCGTATAGCAATCAGCCCCAGCATTTT.

The chain uses TRBV5-1 and TRBJ2-7, with 11 bases matching TRBD2. Germline V gene sequence: CDR1 SGHRS, CDR2 YFSETQ. V lost 3 bases to trimming and J lost 4 bases; unmatched junction nucleotides: 6. This CDR3 is built from 15 residues. DNA of the CDR3: TGCGCCAGCAGCTATTCAACTAGCGGGAGTTACGAGCAGTACTTC. Translating gives CASSYSTSGSYEQYF.

The chain employs TRBV27 and TRBJ1-5, with D unclear. This CDR3 is built from 16 residues. Germline V gene lookup returns CDR1 MNHEY and CDR2 SMNVEV (reference sequence). Trimming shortened V by 6 bases and J by 4 bases, and 19 bases separated the two germline ends. The DNA for the CDR3 is TGTGCCAGCAGGACGACAAGGGCCGAGTATAATCAGCCCCAGCATTTT. Translating it yields CASRTTRAEYNQPQHF.

The CDR3 DNA sequence: TGTGCCAGCAGCGTTCGTGGCGGGAGGGCCCTTTTCGAGCAGTACTTC. Amino acid sequence: CASSVRGGRALFEQYF. The J gene is TRBJ2-7, the V gene TRBV9; TRBD2 matches at 9 bases. Per germline, CDR1 SGDLS and CDR2 YYNGEE. Germline trimming cut 2 bases from V and 6 bases from J; bases unmatched to any gene: 12. The CDR3 is made up of 16 amino acids.

The J gene is TRBJ2-1, the V gene TRBV5-1, with 10 nucleotides matching TRBD2. This CDR3 region has 19 residues. Looked up from germline, CDR1 is SGHRS and CDR2 is YFSETQ. The V segment lost 5 bases and the J segment 0 bases; nucleotides outside the gene matches: 14. Here the CDR3 reads CASRSLAGDKISSYNEQFF. The CDR3, as DNA: TGCGCCAGCAGAAGTCTAGCGGGGGACAAAATTAGCTCCTACAATGAGCAGTTCTTC.

This chain links TRBV7-2 with TRBJ1-2; 7 nucleotides agree with TRBD1. Germline V gene data show CDR1 as SGHTA and CDR2 as FQGNSA. The CDR3 totals 14 residues. Losses at the gene ends were 5 bases for V and 5 bases for J; bases not matched to a gene: 8. Here the CDR3 DNA reads TGTGCCAGCAGCCGTCTTCGGGACAGTTATGGCTACACCTTC. Translated: CASSRLRDSYGYTF.

The gene calls are TRBV10-3 and TRBJ2-2; possibly TRBD1 or TRBD2 for D (5 bases each). The CDR3 has 15 residues. V gave up 2 bases and J gave up 2 bases, with 9 bases separating them. Germline V lookup: CDR1 ENHRY, CDR2 SYGVKD. The CDR3 region is CAISETGTNTGELFF. CDR3 nucleotides: TGTGCCATCAGTGAGACCGGGACCAACACCGGGGAGCTGTTTTTT.

V is TRBV6-1 and J is TRBJ2-4, with a tentative D call TRBD2 (5 bases). This CDR3 is built from 15 residues. Germline CDR1 reads MNHNS; CDR2 reads SASEGT. V lost 10 bases, J lost 6 bases, and 22 bases lay in between. The CDR3 DNA reads TGTGCCACCGTAGATCGGGAAAGCGCGGGAAACATTCAGTACTTC. It codes for CATVDRESAGNIQYF.

The sample holds a few counts of this clone. The V and J genes are TRBV10-2 and TRBJ1-4; D gene uncertain. Germline V gene lookup returns CDR1 WSHSY and CDR2 SAAADI. V lost 8 bases, J lost 7 bases, and 14 bases lay in between. This CDR3 comprises 13 residues. The CDR3 nucleotides are TGCGCCAGCGGACGTCAACAAGGTGAAAAACTGTTTTTT. Translating it yields CASGRQQGEKLFF.

V usage is TRBV5-1 and J usage is TRBJ1-5, with D uncertain. V was shortened by 0 bases and J by 2 bases, with 12 bases between the two germline ends. CDR1 is SGHRS and CDR2 is YFSETQ in the germline V gene. The CDR3 consists of 16 residues. The CDR3 is CASSLEVLDGNQPQHF. CDR3 DNA: TGCGCCAGCAGCTTGGAGGTCCTGGACGGCAATCAGCCCCAGCATTTT.

Only a few counts were recorded for this clone. The chain carries TRBV20-1 and TRBJ2-7; D call uncertain. The CDR3 loop spans 11 amino acids. Germline V gives CDR1 DFQATT, CDR2 SNEGSKA (reference sequence). The V gene lost 0 bases and the J gene lost 5 bases, with 5 bases spanning the gap. The CDR3 spells CSARDKHEQYF. As DNA, the CDR3 is TGCAGTGCTAGAGATAAGCACGAGCAGTACTTC.

The chain recombines TRBV5-1 with TRBJ2-7, with D perhaps TRBD2 (6 bases). The V gene lost 4 bases and the J gene lost 7 bases, with 15 bases spanning the gap. The germline CDR1 and CDR2 sequences are SGHRS and YFSETQ. The CDR3 consists of 13 residues. The CDR3 nucleotides are TGCGCCAGCAGCGCGGCGGGATACGAGGAGCAGTACTTC. This sequence encodes CASSAAGYEEQYF. Filled out from reference TRBV5-1 and TRBJ2-7, the complete variable domain reads KAGVTQTPRYLIKTRGQQVTLSCSPISGHRSVSWYQQTPGQGLQFLFEYFSETQRNKGNFPGRFSGRQFSNSRSEMNVSTLELGDSALYLCASSAAGYEEQYFGPGTRLTVT.

The genes are TRBV6-4 and TRBJ1-2, with 8 nucleotides matching TRBD1. Trimming took 1 base from V and 0 from J; bases not matched to a gene: 10. This CDR3 spans 18 amino acids. Germline V gives CDR1 MRHNA, CDR2 SNTAGT. DNA for the CDR3: TGTGCCAGCAGTGACTGTGGGACAGGCCTTACCACTAACTATGGCTACACCTTC. Its translation is CASSDCGTGLTTNYGYTF.

Only one count was recorded for this clone. The chain carries TRBV5-1 and TRBJ2-2; 9 bases fit TRBD2. This CDR3 contains 16 residues. V shed 4 bases and J 6 bases; nucleotides not matched to a gene: 10. Germline values: CDR1 SGHRS, CDR2 YFSETQ. The CDR3 reads CASSASGKFSAGELFF. CDR3 bases: TGCGCCAGCAGCGCTAGCGGGAAGTTTAGCGCCGGGGAGCTGTTTTTT.

About this clone itself: Distinct nucleotide sequences in the sample also encode this CDR3. This chain uses TRBV11-2 with TRBJ2-1, with no clear D. The germline gives CDR1 SGHAT, CDR2 FQNNGV. The V and J ends lost 3 bases and 0 bases respectively, with 9 bases between them. This CDR3 region has 15 residues. CDR3 region: CASSFRLSSYNEQFF. Written as DNA, the CDR3 is TGTGCCAGCAGCTTTCGGCTTAGCTCCTACAATGAGCAGTTCTTC. The complete variable domain, with remaining parts taken from reference TRBV11-2 and TRBJ2-1, reads EAGVAQSPRYKIIEKRQSVAFWCNPISGHATLYWYQQILGQGPKLLIQFQNNGVVDDSQLPKDRFSAERLKGVDSTLKIQPAKLEDSAVYLCASSFRLSSYNEQFFGPGTRLTVL.

This chain uses TRBV6-5 with TRBJ2-1, with 7 bases identical to TRBD2. J gave up 2 bases and V 6 bases, and 7 bases lay outside the gene matches. The CDR3 runs 15 residues. Per the germline V gene, CDR1 is MNHEY and CDR2 is SVGAGI. The CDR3 nucleotides are TGTGCCAGCAGGCGGGACGGGGGGACCTACAATGAGCAGTTCTTC. It specifies CASRRDGGTYNEQFF.

The chain couples TRBV5-1 to TRBJ2-2; TRBD2 aligns across 8 bases. Trimming removed 8 bases from V and 6 bases from J; junction bases left unmatched: 9. This CDR3 has 14 amino acids. The germline gives CDR1 SGHRS, CDR2 YFSETQ. The CDR3 nucleotides are TGCGCCAGTCTTACGGGAGGGCCACCCGGGGAGCTGTTTTTT. The encoded protein is CASLTGGPPGELFF.